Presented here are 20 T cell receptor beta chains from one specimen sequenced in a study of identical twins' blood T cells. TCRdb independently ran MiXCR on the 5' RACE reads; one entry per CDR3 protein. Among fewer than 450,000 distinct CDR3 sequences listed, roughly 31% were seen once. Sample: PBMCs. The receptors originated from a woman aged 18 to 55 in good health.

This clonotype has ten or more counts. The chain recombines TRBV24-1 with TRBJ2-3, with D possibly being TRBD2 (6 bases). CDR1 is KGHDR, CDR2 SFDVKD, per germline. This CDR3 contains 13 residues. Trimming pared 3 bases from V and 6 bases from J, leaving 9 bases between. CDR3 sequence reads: CATSDRDSDTQYF. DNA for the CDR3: TGTGCCACCAGTGATAGGGACTCCGATACGCAGTATTTT.

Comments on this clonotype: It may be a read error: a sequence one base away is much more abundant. In DNA, the CDR3 is TGCAGCGTTGTCGCAGTCTATGGCTACACCTTC. Encoded protein: CSVVAVYGYTF. The chain links TRBV29-1 to TRBJ1-2, with D uncertain. V shed 4 bases and J shed 4 bases, with 7 bases lying between them. The germline V gene has CDR1 SQVTM and CDR2 ANQGSEA. The CDR3 loop spans 11 amino acids. The full variable domain, in which reference TRBV29-1 and TRBJ1-2 provide the parts outside the CDR3, is SAVISQKPSRDICQRGTSLTIQCQVDSQVTMMFWYRQQPGQSLTLIATANQGSEATYESGFVIDKFPISRPNLTFSTLTVSNMSPEDSSIYLCSVVAVYGYTFGSGTRLTVV.

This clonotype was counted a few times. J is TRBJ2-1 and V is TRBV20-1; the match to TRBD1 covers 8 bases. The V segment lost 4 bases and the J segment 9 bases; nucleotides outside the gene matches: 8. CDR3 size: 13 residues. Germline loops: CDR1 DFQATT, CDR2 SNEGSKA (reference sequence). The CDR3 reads CSAKSGTGAEQFF. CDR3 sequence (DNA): TGCAGTGCTAAATCCGGGACAGGCGCTGAGCAGTTCTTC.

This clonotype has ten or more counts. CDR3 DNA: TGTGCCAGCAGGGGCACCTCATACGAGCAGTACTTC. The encoded protein is CASRGTSYEQYF. The rearrangement links TRBV7-6 to TRBJ2-7; D is unclear. Germline assignment: CDR1 SGHVS and CDR2 FNYEAQ. The V and J ends lost 6 bases and 4 bases respectively, with 10 bases between them. The CDR3 totals 12 residues.

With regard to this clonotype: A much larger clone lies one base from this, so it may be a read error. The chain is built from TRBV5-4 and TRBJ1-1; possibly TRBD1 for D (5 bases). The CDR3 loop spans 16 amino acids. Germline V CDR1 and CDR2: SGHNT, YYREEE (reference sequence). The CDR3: CAGSLGQLYMNTEAFF. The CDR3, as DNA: TGTGCCGGCAGCTTGGGGCAGCTGTACATGAACACTGAAGCTTTCTTT.

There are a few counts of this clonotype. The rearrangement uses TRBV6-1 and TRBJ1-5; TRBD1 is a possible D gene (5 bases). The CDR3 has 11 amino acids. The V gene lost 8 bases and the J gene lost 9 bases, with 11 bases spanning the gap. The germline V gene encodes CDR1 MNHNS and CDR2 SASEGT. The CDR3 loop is CASGQFGPQHF. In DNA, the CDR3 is TGTGCCAGCGGACAATTCGGGCCCCAGCATTTT.

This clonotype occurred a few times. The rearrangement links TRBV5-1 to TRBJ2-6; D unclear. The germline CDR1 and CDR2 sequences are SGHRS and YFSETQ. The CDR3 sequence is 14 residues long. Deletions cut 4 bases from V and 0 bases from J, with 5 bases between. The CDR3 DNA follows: TGCGCCAGCAGCGATATCTCTGGGGCCAACGTCCTGACTTTC. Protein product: CASSDISGANVLTF.

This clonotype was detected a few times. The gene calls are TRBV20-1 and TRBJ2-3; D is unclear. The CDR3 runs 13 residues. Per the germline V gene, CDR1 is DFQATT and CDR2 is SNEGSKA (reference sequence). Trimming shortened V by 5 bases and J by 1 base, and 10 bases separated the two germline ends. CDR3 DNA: TGCAGTGCTGACCATAAAGGCACAGATACGCAGTATTTT. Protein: CSADHKGTDTQYF.

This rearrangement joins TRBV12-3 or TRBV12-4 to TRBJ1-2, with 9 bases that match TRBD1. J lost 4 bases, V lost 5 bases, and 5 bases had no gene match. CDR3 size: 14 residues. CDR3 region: CASSGQGNRYGYTF. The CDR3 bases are TGTGCCAGCAGTGGACAGGGGAACCGCTATGGCTACACCTTC.

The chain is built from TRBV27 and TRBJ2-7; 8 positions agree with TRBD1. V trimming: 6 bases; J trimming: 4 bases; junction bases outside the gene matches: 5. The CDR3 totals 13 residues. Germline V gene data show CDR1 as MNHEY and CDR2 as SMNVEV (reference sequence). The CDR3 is CASRRTGRYEQYF. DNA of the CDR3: TGTGCCAGCAGACGGACAGGGAGATACGAGCAGTACTTC.

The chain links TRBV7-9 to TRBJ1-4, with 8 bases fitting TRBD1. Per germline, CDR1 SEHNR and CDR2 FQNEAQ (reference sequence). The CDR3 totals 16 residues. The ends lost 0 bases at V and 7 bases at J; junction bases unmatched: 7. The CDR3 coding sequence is TGTGCCAGCAGCTTAGCCGGACAGGGAGTAGCTGAAAAACTGTTTTTT. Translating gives CASSLAGQGVAEKLFF.

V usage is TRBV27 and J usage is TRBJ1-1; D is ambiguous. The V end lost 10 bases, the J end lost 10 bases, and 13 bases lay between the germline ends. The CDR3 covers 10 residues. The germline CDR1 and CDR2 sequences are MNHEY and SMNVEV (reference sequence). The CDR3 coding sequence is TGTGCCACCAACCTTTCAGGAGCTTTCTTT. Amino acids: CATNLSGAFF.

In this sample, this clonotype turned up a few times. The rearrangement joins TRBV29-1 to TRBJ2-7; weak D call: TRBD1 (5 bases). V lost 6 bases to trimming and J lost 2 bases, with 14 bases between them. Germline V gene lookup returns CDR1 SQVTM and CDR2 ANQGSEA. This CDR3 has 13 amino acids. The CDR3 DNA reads TGCAGCGTCGAGACAGACCGACCCTACGAGCAGTACTTC. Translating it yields CSVETDRPYEQYF.

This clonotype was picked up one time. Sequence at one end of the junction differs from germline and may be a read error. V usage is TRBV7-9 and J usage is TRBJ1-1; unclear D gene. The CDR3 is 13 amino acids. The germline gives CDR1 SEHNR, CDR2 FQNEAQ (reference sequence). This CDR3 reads CASSRTAYTDAFF. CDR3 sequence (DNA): TGTGCCAGCAGCCGGACGGCCTACACTGATGCTTTCTTT.

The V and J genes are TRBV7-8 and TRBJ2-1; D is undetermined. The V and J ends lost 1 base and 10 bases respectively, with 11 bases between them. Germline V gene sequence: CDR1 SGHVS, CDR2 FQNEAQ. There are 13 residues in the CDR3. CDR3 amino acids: CASSLVSGFEQFF. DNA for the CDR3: TGTGCCAGCAGCTTAGTAAGTGGATTCGAGCAGTTCTTC.

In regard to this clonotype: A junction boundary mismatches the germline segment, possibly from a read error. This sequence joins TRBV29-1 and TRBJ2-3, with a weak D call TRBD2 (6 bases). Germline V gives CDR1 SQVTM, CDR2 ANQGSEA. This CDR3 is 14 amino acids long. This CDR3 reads CGVDGGVSTDTQYF. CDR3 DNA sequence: TGCGGCGTTGATGGCGGGGTGAGCACAGATACGCAGTATTTT.

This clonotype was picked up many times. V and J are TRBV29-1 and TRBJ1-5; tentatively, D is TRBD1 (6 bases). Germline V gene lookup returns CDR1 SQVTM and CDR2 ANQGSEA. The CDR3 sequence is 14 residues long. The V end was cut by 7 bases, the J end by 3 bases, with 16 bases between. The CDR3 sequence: CSARFRGYNQPQHF. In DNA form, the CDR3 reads TGCAGCGCCAGGTTCAGGGGATACAATCAGCCCCAGCATTTT. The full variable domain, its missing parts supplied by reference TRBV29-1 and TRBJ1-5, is SAVISQKPSRDICQRGTSLTIQCQVDSQVTMMFWYRQQPGQSLTLIATANQGSEATYESGFVIDKFPISRPNLTFSTLTVSNMSPEDSSIYLCSARFRGYNQPQHFGDGTRLSIL.

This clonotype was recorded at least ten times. The CDR3 sequence is CSVEATSGSTDTQYF. The DNA of the CDR3 is TGCAGCGTTGAAGCCACTAGCGGGAGCACAGATACGCAGTATTTT. V gene TRBV29-1 combines with J gene TRBJ2-3; 9 bases are shared with TRBD2. Germline CDR1 SQVTM, CDR2 ANQGSEA. The CDR3 has 15 amino acids. Germline trimming cut 1 base from V and 0 bases from J; bases unmatched to any gene: 2.

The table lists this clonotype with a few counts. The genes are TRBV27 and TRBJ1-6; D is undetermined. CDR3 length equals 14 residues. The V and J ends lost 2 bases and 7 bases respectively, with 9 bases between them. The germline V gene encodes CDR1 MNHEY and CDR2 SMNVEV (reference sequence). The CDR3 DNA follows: TGTGCCAGCAGTTTAGGGTTTCGGAATTCACCCCTCCACTTT. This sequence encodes CASSLGFRNSPLHF.

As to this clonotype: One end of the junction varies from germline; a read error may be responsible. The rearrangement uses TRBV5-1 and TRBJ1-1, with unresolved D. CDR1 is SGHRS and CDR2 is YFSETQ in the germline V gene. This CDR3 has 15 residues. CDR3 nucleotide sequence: TGCGCCAGCAGCTTAAACACAAACCTGAACACTGGAGCTTTCTTT. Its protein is CASSLNTNLNTGAFF.